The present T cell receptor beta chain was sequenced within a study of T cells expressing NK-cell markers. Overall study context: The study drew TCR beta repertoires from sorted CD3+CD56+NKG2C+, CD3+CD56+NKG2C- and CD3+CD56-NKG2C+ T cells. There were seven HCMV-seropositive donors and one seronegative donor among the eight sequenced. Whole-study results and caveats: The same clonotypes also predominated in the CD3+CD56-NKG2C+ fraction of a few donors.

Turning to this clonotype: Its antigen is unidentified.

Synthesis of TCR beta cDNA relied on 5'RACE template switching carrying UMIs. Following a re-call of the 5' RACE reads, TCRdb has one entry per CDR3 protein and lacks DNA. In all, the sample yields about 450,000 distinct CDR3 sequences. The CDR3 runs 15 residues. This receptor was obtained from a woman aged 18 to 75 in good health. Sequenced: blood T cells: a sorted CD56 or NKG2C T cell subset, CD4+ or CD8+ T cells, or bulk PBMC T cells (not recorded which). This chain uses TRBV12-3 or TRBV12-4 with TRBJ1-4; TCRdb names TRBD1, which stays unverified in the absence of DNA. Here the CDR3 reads CASSLWSTGSGKLFF.